Following are 10 T cell receptor beta chains from one sample sequenced in a study of blood T cell repertoires in COVID-19. Profiling relied on immunoSEQ multiplex PCR, and the TCRdb table lists in-frame clones only, not all of them. The sample carries 250,000 to 300,000 clones, around four fifths recorded once. Sequences were obtained from peripheral blood. These receptors were collected from a man aged 60 to 75 who had recovered from COVID-19.

The rearrangement uses TRBV13 and TRBJ2-7, with 9 bases lining up with TRBD1. The CDR3 is 15 residues long. Germline CDR1 is PRHDT and CDR2 is FYEKMQ (reference sequence). The junction had 7 bases not matched to a gene; V was cut back by 4 bases and J by 3 bases. For the CDR3, the DNA is TGTGCCAGCAGCTCGGCCGACAGGGGGGGCTACGAGCAGTACTTC. It translates to CASSSADRGGYEQYF.

This clone was recorded only once. The rearrangement joins TRBV28 to TRBJ1-3; no clear D gene. The CDR3 runs 15 residues. CDR1 MDHEN and CDR2 SYDVKM come from the germline V gene. V was clipped by 7 bases and J by 2 bases, with 15 bases between them. The CDR3 nucleotides are TGTGCCAGCACCCTCGAGGAGAGTCCTGGAAACACCATATATTTT. This sequence encodes CASTLEESPGNTIYF.

CDR3 residues: CASSIYRGEISAFF. CDR3 DNA: TGTGCCAGTAGTATATACAGGGGCGAGATTTCGGCTTTCTTT. J is TRBJ1-1 and V is TRBV19, with 7 positions matching TRBD1. Germline CDR1 LNHDA, CDR2 SQIVND (reference sequence). The CDR3 contains 14 residues. V lost 2 bases and J lost 11; bases outside the gene matches: 11.

The rearrangement links TRBV2 to TRBJ1-6; D is undetermined. The V end lost 2 bases, the J end lost 0 bases, and 11 bases lay between the germline ends. The CDR3 sequence is 17 residues long. Germline CDR1 reads SNHLY; CDR2 reads FYNNEI. This chain's CDR3 is CASSERQASSYNSPLHF. CDR3 nucleotide sequence: TGTGCCAGCAGTGAACGGCAGGCGAGCTCCTATAATTCACCCCTCCACTTT.

This chain uses TRBV7-9 with TRBJ2-7; perhaps TRBD1 as D (5 bases). V lost 3 bases, J lost 2 bases, and 11 bases lay in between. CDR1 is SEHNR and CDR2 is FQNEAQ in the germline V gene (reference sequence). The CDR3 extends over 14 amino acids. CDR3 sequence (DNA): TGTGCCAGCAGCTTCGGCAGGGTGGCCTACGAGCAGTACTTC. This encodes CASSFGRVAYEQYF.

V is TRBV7-8 and J is TRBJ2-7, with D hard to call. Trimming removed 0 bases at V and 0 bases at J, with 3 bases between. The CDR3 spans 13 residues. The germline V gene has CDR1 SGHVS and CDR2 FQNEAQ. CDR3 region: CASSLAHSYEQYF. CDR3 DNA: TGTGCCAGCAGCTTAGCCCACTCCTACGAGCAGTACTTC.

This clone was seen a few times. The V call is TRBV19, the J call TRBJ1-1, with D possibly TRBD1 on 5 matching bases. This CDR3 has 13 residues. V was clipped by 6 bases and J by 7 bases, with 15 bases between them. Germline CDR1 is LNHDA and CDR2 is SQIVND (reference sequence). The CDR3 reads CASRGGETVEAFF. For the CDR3, the DNA is TGTGCCAGTAGGGGGGGGGAAACGGTTGAAGCTTTCTTT.

The rearrangement joins TRBV12-3 or TRBV12-4 to TRBJ2-4; 10 positions agree with TRBD1. With 7 bases clipped from V and 8 bases from J, the junction kept 5 bases outside the gene matches. The CDR3 spans 13 residues. DNA for the CDR3: TGTGCCAGCACGACAGGGGGCGGCGACATTCAGTACTTC. It translates to CASTTGGGDIQYF.

The genes are TRBV20-1 and TRBJ2-5; 12 bases fit TRBD2. CDR3 length equals 16 residues. Trimming at V came to 3 bases and at J to 5 bases, leaving 10 bases not matched to a gene. The germline V gene has CDR1 DFQATT and CDR2 SNEGSKA (reference sequence). The CDR3, as DNA: TGCAGTGCTAGTTCGGCTAGCGGGAGGGCCCAGGAGACCCAGTACTTC. Translation gives CSASSASGRAQETQYF.

The rearrangement uses TRBV7-8 and TRBJ2-2; TRBD2 agrees at 10 bases. The CDR3 contains 18 residues. V shed 1 base and J 2 bases; nucleotides not matched to a gene: 7. Per germline, CDR1 SGHVS and CDR2 FQNEAQ. The CDR3 spells CASSLGTSGSANTGELFF. CDR3 DNA: TGTGCCAGCAGCTTAGGGACTAGCGGTTCCGCCAACACCGGGGAGCTGTTTTTT.